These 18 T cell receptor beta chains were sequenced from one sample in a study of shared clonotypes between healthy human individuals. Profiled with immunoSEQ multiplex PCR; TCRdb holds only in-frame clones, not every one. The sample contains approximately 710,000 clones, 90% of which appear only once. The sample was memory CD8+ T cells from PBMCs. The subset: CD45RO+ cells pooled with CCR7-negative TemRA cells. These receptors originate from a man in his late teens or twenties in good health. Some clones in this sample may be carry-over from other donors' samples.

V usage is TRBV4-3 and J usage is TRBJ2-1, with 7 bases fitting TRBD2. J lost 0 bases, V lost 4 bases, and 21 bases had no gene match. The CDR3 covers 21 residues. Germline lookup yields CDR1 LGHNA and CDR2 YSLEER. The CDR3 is CASSRKAPGLRRVGSYNEQFF. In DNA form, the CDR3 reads TGCGCCAGCAGCCGCAAAGCTCCGGGACTAAGGAGGGTTGGCTCCTACAATGAGCAGTTCTTC.

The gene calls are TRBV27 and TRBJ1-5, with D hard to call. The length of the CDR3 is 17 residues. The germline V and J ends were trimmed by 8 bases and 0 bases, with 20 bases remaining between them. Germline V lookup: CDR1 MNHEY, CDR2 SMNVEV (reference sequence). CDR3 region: CASCRANSSISNQPQHF. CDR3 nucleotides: TGTGCCAGCTGCCGGGCCAACTCCTCCATTAGCAATCAGCCCCAGCATTTT.

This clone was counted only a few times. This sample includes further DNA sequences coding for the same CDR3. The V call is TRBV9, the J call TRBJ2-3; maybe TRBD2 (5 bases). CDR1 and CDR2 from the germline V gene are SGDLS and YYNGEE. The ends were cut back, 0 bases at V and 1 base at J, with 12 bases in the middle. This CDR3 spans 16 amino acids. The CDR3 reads CASSVAISGGTDTQYF. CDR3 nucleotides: TGTGCCAGCAGCGTAGCAATCAGCGGAGGCACAGATACGCAGTATTTT.

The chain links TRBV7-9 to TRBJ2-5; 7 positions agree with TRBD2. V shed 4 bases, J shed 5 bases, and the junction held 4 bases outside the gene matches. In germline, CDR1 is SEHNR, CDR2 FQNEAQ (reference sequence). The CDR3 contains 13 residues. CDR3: CASSWTGGETQYF. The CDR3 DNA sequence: TGTGCCAGCAGCTGGACGGGGGGTGAGACCCAGTACTTC.

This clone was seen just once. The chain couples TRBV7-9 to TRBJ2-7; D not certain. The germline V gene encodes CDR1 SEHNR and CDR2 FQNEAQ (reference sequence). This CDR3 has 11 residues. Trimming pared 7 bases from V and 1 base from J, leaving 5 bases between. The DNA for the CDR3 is TGTGCCAGCATTTATTCCTACGAGCAGTACTTC. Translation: CASIYSYEQYF.

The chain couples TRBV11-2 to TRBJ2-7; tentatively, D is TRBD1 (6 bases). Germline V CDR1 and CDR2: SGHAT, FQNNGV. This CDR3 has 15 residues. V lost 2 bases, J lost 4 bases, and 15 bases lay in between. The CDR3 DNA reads TGTGCCAGCAGCTTAAGCGCAGGGGTGTCATACGAGCAGTACTTC. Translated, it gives CASSLSAGVSYEQYF.

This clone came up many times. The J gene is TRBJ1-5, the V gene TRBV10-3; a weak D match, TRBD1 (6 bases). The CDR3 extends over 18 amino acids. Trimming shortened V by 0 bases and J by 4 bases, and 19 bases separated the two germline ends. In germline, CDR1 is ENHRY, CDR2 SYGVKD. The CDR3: CAISESPSRNRVNQPQHF. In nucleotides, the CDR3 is TGTGCCATCAGTGAGTCCCCCTCTAGAAACAGGGTTAATCAGCCCCAGCATTTT.

The CDR3 loop reads CASSLGRGNQPQHF. For the CDR3, the DNA is TGTGCCAGCAGCTTGGGTAGGGGCAATCAGCCCCAGCATTTT. The V and J genes are TRBV7-6 and TRBJ1-5, with D unclear. Per germline, CDR1 SGHVS and CDR2 FNYEAQ. Trimming shortened V by 3 bases and J by 2 bases, and 8 bases separated the two germline ends. The CDR3 sequence is 14 residues long.

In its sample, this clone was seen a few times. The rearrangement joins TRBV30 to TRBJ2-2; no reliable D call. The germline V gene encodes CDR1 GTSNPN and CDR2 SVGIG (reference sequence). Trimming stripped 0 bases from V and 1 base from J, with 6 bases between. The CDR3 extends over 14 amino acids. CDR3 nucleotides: TGTGCCTGGAGTGTAACAGTGAACACCGGGGAGCTGTTTTTT. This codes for CAWSVTVNTGELFF.

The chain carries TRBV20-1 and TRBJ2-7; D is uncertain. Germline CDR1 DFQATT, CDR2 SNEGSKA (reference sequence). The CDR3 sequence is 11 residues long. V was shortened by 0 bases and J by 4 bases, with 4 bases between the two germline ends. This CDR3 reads CSAREVYEQYF. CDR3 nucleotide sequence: TGCAGTGCTAGAGAAGTTTACGAGCAGTACTTC.

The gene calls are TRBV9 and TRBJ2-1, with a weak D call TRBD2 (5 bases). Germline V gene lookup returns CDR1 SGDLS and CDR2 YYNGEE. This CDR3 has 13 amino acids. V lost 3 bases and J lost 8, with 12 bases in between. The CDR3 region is CASSGELTHEQFF. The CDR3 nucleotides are TGTGCCAGCAGCGGGGAGCTGACCCATGAGCAGTTCTTC.

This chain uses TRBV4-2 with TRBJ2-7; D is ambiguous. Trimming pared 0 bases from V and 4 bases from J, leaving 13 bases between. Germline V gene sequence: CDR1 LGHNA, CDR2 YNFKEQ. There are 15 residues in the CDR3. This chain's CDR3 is CASSQELAAGYEQYF. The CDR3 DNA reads TGTGCCAGCAGCCAAGAATTGGCCGCTGGTTACGAGCAGTACTTC.

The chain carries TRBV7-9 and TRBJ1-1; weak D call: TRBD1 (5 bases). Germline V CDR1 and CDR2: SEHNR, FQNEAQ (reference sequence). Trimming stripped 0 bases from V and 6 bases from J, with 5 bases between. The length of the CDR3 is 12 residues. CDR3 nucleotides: TGTGCCAGCAGCTTAGCGGGGGCTGAAGCTTTCTTT. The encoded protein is CASSLAGAEAFF.

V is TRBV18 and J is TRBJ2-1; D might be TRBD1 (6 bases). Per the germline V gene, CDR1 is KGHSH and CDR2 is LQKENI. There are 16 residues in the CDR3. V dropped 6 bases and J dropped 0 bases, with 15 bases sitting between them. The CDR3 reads CASSPGPDSSYNEQFF. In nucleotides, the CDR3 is TGTGCCAGCTCCCCGGGGCCGGACAGCTCCTACAATGAGCAGTTCTTC.

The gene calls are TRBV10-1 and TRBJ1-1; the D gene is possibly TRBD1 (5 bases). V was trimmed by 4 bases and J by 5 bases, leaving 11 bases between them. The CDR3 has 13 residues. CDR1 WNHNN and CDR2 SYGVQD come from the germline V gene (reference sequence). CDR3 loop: CASSAGGGTEAFF. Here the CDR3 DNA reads TGCGCCAGCAGTGCCGGGGGGGGAACTGAAGCTTTCTTT.

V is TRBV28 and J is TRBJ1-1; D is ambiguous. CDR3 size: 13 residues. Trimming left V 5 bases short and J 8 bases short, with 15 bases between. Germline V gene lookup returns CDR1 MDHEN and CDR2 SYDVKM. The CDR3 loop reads CASSPASRREAFF. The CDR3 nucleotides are TGTGCCAGCAGTCCGGCCTCGAGAAGAGAAGCTTTCTTT.

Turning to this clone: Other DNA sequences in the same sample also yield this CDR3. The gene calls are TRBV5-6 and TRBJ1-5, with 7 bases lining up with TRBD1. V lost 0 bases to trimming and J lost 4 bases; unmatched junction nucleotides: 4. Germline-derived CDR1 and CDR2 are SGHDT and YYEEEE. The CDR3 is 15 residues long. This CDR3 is CASSLGQGPNQPQHF. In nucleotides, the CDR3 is TGTGCCAGCAGCTTGGGACAGGGTCCAAATCAGCCCCAGCATTTT.

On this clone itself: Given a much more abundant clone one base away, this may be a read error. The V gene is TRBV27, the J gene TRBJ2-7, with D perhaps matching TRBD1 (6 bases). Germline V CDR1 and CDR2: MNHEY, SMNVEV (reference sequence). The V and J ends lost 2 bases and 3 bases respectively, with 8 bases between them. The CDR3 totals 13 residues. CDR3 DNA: TGTGCCAGCAGTTTAAGGGGGTACTACGAGCAGTACTTC. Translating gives CASSLRGYYEQYF.